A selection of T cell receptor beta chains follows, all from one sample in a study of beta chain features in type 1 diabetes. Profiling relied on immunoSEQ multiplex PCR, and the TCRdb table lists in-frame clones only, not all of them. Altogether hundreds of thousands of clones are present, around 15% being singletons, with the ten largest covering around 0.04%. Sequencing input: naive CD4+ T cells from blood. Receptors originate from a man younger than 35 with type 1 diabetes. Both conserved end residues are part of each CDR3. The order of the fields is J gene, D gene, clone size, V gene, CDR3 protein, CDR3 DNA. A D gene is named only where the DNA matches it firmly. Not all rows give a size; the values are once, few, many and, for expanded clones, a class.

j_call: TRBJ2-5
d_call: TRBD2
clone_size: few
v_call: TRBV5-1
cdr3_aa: CASSFTGLAGEAQYF
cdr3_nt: TGCGCCAGCAGCTTCACGGGACTAGCGGGAGAGGCCCAGTACTTC

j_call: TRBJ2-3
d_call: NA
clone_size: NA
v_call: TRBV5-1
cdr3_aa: CASSPTAGVTDTQYF
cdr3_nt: TGCGCCAGCAGCCCAACAGCCGGGGTGACAGATACGCAGTATTTT

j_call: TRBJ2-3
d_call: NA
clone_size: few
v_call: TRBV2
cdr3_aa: CASSLQVDTQYF
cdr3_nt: TGTGCCAGCAGCCTACAGGTAGATACGCAGTATTTT

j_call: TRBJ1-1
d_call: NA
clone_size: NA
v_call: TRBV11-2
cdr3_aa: CASSLISGLGAEAFF
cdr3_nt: TGTGCCAGCAGCTTAATTTCGGGGCTCGGTGCTGAAGCTTTCTTT

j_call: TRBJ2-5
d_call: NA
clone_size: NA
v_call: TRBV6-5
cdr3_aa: CASRSLQTQYF
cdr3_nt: TGTGCCAGCAGGTCCCTCCAGACCCAGTACTTC

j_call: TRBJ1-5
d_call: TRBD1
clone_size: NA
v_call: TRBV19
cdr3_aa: CASRAGTVSDQPQHF
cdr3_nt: TGTGCCAGTAGGGCCGGGACAGTAAGTGATCAGCCCCAGCATTTT

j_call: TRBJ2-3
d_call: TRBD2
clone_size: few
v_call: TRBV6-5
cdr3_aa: CASSYRGLASTDTQYF
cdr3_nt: TGTGCCAGCAGTTACCGCGGACTAGCGTCTACAGATACGCAGTATTTT

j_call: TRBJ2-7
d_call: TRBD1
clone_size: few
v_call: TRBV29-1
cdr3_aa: CSVAGDRGSSYEQYF
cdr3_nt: TGCAGCGTTGCGGGGGACAGGGGAAGCTCCTACGAGCAGTACTTC

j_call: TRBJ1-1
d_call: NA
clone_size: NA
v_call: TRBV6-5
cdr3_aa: CASSYLLGEEAFF
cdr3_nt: TGTGCCAGCAGTTACTTATTGGGTGAAGAAGCTTTCTTT

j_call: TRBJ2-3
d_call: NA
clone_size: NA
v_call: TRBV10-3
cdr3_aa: CAICEPGYTDTQYF
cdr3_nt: TGTGCCATCTGCGAGCCTGGCTACACAGATACGCAGTATTTT

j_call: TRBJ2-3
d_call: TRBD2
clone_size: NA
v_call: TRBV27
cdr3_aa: CASKERGPTDTQYF
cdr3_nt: TGTGCCAGCAAGGAGCGGGGCCCCACAGATACGCAGTATTTT

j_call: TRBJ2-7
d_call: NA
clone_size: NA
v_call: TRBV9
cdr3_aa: CASSVVALGEQYF
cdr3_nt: TGTGCCAGCAGCGTAGTCGCCCTTGGGGAGCAGTACTTC

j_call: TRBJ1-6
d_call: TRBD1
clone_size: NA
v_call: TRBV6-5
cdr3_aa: CASRQRTGYNSPLHF
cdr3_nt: TGTGCCAGCAGACAGAGGACAGGCTACAATTCACCCCTCCACTTT

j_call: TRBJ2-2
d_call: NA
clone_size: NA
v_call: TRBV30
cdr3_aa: CAWNRLNTGELFF
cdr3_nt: TGTGCCTGGAATAGACTGAACACCGGGGAGCTGTTTTTT

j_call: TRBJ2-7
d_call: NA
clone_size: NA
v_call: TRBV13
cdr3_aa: CASSPGARLSYEQYF
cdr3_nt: TGTGCCAGCAGCCCGGGAGCTCGCTTGTCCTACGAGCAGTACTTC

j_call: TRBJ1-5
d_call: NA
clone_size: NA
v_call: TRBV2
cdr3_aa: CASSDRTHSNQPQHF
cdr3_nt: TGTGCCAGCAGTGATCGGACACACAGCAATCAGCCCCAGCATTTT

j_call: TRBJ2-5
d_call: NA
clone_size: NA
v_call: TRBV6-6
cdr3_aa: CASSYIGGLEETQYF
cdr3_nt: TGTGCCAGCAGTTATATCGGAGGGTTGGAGGAGACCCAGTACTTC

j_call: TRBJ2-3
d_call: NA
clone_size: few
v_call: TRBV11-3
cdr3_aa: CASSPGGDTQYF
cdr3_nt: TGTGCCAGCAGCCCGGGCGGGGATACGCAGTATTTT

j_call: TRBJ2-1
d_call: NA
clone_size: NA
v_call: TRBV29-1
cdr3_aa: CSGYRSGGHEQFF
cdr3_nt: TGCAGCGGTTACCGGTCGGGGGGCCATGAGCAGTTCTTC

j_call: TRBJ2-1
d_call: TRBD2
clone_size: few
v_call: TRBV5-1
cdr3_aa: CASSLLETSVGEQFF
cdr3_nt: TGCGCCAGCAGCTTGTTGGAGACTAGCGTGGGTGAGCAGTTCTTC

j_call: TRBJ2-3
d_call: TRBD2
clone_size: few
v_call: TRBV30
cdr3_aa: CASALAGPVGDTQYF
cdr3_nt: TGTGCCTCCGCCCTAGCGGGCCCCGTGGGAGATACGCAGTATTTT

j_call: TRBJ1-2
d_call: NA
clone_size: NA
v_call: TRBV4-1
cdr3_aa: CASSQVPGSYGYTF
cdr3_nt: TGCGCCAGCAGCCAAGTTCCGGGGTCTTATGGCTACACCTTC

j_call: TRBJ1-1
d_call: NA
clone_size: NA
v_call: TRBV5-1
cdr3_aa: CASSSGPGQNTEAFF
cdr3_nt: TGCGCCAGCAGCAGTGGCCCGGGACAGAACACTGAAGCTTTCTTT

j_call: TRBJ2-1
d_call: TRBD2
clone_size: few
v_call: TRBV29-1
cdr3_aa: CSAGRGSESYNEQFF
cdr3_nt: TGCAGCGCTGGCCGCGGGAGTGAGTCCTACAATGAGCAGTTCTTC

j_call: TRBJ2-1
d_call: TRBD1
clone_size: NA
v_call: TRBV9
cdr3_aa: CASSPHRTGGRNEQFF
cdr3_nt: TGTGCCAGCAGCCCCCACCGGACAGGGGGACGGAATGAGCAGTTCTTC

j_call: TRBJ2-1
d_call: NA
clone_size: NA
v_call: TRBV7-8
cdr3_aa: CASSLRGGNEQFF
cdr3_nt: TGTGCCAGCAGCTTAAGAGGAGGCAATGAGCAGTTCTTC

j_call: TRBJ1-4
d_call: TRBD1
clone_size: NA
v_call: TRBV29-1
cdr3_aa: CSVDSGQGFEKLFF
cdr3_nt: TGCAGCGTTGACTCGGGACAGGGTTTTGAAAAACTGTTTTTT

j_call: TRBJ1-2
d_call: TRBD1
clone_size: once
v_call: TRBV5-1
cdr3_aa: CASSEGATNYGYTF
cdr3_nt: TGCGCCAGCAGCGAGGGGGCTACTAACTATGGCTACACCTTC

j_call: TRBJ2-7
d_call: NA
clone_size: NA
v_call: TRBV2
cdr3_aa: CASSEGLRSYEQYF
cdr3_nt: TGTGCCAGCAGTGAGGGGTTGCGGTCCTACGAGCAGTACTTC

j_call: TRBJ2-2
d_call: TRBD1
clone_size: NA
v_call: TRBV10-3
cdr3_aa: CAIRTGLNTGELFF
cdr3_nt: TGTGCCATCAGGACAGGGCTCAACACCGGGGAGCTGTTTTTT

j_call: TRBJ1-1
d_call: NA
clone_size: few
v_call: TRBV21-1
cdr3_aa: CASSERGTGQTTDTEAFF
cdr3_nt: TGTGCCAGCAGCGAGAGAGGGACAGGACAGACCACGGACACTGAAGCTTTCTTT

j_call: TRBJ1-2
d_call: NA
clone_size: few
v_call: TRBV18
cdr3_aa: CASSPPVRGPMLFYGYTF
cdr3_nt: TGTGCCAGCTCACCACCGGTCAGGGGCCCCATGCTGTTCTATGGCTACACCTTC

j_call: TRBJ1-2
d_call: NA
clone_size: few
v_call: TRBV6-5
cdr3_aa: CASSRGWGNYGYTF
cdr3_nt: TGTGCCAGCTCCCGGGGGTGGGGTAACTATGGCTACACCTTC

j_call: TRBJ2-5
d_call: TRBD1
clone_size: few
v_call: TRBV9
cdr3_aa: CASSVAPGGTQYF
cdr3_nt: TGTGCCAGCAGCGTAGCTCCAGGGGGGACCCAGTACTTC

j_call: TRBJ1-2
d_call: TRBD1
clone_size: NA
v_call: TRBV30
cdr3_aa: CAFSGQGAGGYTF
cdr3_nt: TGTGCCTTTTCGGGACAGGGGGCGGGCGGCTACACCTTC

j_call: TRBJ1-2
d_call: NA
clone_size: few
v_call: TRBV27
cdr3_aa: CASRTGVANYGYTF
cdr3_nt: TGTGCCAGCAGGACAGGTGTCGCTAACTATGGCTACACCTTC

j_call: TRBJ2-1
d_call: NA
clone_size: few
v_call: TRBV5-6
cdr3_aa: CASTVNNEQFF
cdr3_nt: TGTGCCAGCACGGTCAACAATGAGCAGTTCTTC

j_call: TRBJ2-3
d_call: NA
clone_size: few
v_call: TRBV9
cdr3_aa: CASSQTGSSGTDTQYF
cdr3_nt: TGTGCCAGCAGCCAGACGGGGTCTAGCGGCACAGATACGCAGTATTTT

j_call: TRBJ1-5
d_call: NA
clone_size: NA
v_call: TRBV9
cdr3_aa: CASSPKERNQPQHF
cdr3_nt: TGTGCCAGCAGCCCCAAAGAGAGGAATCAGCCCCAGCATTTT

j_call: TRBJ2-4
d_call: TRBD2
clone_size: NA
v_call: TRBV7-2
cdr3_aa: CASSLYKRGPPNF
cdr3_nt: TGTGCCAGCAGCTTATACAAGCGGGGGCCTCCTAACTTC

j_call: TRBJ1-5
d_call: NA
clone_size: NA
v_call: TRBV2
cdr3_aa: CASTYDRSLPQHF
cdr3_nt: TGTGCCAGCACTTATGACAGGTCACTGCCCCAGCATTTT

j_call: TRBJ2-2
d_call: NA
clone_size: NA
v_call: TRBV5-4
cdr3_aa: CASSLGTVGELFF
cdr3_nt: TGTGCCAGCAGCTTGGGGACGGTGGGGGAGCTGTTTTTT

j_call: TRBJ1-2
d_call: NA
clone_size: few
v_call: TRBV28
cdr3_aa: CASSLYARTAYGYTF
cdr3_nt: TGTGCCAGCAGTTTATATGCCCGGACAGCCTATGGCTACACCTTC

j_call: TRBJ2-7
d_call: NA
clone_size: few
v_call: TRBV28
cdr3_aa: CASSRTNEQYF
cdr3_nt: TGTGCCAGCAGCCGTACCAACGAGCAGTACTTC

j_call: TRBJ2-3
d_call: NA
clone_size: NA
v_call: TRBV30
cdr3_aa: CAWRAGWGPDTQYF
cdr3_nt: TGTGCCTGGAGGGCGGGGTGGGGTCCAGATACGCAGTATTTT

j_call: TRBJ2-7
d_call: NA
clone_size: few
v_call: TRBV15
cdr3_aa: CATSRSQGLSSYEQYF
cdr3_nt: TGTGCCACCAGCAGGTCCCAGGGACTGAGCTCCTACGAGCAGTACTTC

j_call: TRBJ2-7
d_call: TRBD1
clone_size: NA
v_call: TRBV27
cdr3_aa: CASSKGTGRDEQYF
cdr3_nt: TGTGCCAGCAGCAAGGGGACAGGTCGGGACGAGCAGTACTTC

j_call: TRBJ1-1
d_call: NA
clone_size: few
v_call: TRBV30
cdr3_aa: CAWSVPKWRNTEAFF
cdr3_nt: TGTGCCTGGAGTGTTCCGAAGTGGAGGAACACTGAAGCTTTCTTT

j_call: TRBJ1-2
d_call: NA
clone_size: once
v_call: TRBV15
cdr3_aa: CATSRDSQGWSGYTF
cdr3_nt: TGTGCCACCAGCAGAGATAGCCAGGGTTGGTCTGGCTACACCTTC

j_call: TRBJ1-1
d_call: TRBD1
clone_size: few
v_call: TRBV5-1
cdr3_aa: CASSPLTGTNTEAFF
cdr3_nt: TGCGCCAGCAGCCCGCTGACAGGGACGAACACTGAAGCTTTCTTT

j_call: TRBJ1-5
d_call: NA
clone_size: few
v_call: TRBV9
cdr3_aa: CASSVGSSNQPQHF
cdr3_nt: TGTGCCAGCAGCGTAGGGTCCTCCAATCAGCCCCAGCATTTT

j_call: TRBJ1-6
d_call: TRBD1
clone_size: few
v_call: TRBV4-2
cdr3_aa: CASSQRTGVNSPLHF
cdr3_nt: TGTGCCAGCAGCCAAAGGACAGGGGTTAATTCACCCCTCCACTTT

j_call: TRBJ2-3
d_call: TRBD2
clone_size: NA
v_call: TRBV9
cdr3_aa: CASSRRGLAATDTQYF
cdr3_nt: TGTGCCAGCAGCCGCCGAGGACTAGCGGCCACAGATACGCAGTATTTT